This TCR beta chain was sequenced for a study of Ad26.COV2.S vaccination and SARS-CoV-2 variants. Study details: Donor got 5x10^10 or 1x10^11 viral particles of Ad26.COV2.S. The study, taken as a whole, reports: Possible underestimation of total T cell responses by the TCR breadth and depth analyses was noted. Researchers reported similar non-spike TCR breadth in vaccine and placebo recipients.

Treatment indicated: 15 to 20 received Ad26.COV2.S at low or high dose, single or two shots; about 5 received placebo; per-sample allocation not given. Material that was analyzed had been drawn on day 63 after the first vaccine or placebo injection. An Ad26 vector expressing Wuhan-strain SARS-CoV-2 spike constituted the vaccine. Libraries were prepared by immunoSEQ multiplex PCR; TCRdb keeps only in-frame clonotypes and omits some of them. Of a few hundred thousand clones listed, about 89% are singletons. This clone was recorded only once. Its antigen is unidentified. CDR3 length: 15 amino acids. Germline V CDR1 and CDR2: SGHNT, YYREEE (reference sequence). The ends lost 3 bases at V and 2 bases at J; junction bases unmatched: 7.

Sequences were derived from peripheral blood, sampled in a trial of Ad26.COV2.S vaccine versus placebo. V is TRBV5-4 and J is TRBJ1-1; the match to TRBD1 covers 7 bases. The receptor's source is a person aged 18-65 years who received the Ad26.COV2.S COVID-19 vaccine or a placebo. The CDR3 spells CASSSPGGVNTEAFF. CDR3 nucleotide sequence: TGTGCCAGCAGCTCTCCAGGGGGGGTTAACACTGAAGCTTTCTTT.